One and the same sample provided the 9 T cell receptor beta chains below, sequenced in a study of PD-L1 blockade in urothelial cancer. The time point denotes: peripheral blood 6 weeks after treatment start. Some clones are missing from TCRdb's copy, which holds only in-frame ones; the method was immunoSEQ multiplex PCR. The sample lists nearly 50,000 clones; about four fifths were seen once. This specimen consisted of PBMCs, obtained around atezolizumab (anti-PD-L1) treatment. These receptors were obtained from a man between 65 and 79 years old with urothelial cancer.

The J gene is TRBJ1-5, the V gene TRBV6-5; no reliable D call. The CDR3 consists of 15 residues. V was trimmed by 6 bases and J by 5 bases, leaving 17 bases between them. CDR1 is MNHEY and CDR2 is SVGAGI in the germline V gene. Written as DNA, the CDR3 is TGTGCCAGCAGCCCCAGACAATCTAATCATCAGCCCCAGCATTTT. Its protein product is CASSPRQSNHQPQHF.

The gene calls are TRBV5-4 and TRBJ1-4; D might be TRBD1 (5 bases). This CDR3 has 13 residues. CDR1 and CDR2 (germline): SGHNT, YYREEE (reference sequence). Deletions cut 0 bases from V and 5 bases from J, with 5 bases between. CDR3 amino acids: CASSLDRNEKLFF. CDR3 sequence (DNA): TGTGCCAGCAGCTTGGACAGGAATGAAAAACTGTTTTTT.

This chain joins TRBV6-1 and TRBJ2-5; 7 nucleotides match TRBD1. V gave up 4 bases and J gave up 1 base; unmatched junction bases: 6. Looked up from germline, CDR1 is MNHNS and CDR2 is SASEGT. This CDR3 spans 15 amino acids. In nucleotides, the CDR3 is TGTGCCAGCAGTGTCCTCAGGGACAGCCAAGAGACCCAGTACTTC. Encoded protein: CASSVLRDSQETQYF.

The rearrangement links TRBV18 to TRBJ1-2, with TRBD1 as a possible D gene (5 bases). Germline CDR1 KGHSH, CDR2 LQKENI. The CDR3 length is 14 residues. Deletions cut 3 bases from V and 0 bases from J, with 8 bases between. The CDR3 DNA follows: TGTGCCAGCTCACCGACAGAGGCTAACTATGGCTACACCTTC. Encoded protein: CASSPTEANYGYTF.

The chain recombines TRBV30 with TRBJ1-5; D is perhaps TRBD1 (5 bases). Germline V lookup: CDR1 GTSNPN, CDR2 SVGIG (reference sequence). Trimming took off 2 bases at V and 3 bases at J, with 8 bases between the two ends. The length of the CDR3 is 13 residues. The DNA of the CDR3 is TGTGCCTGGAGTAAGGGGCTCAATCAGCCCCAGCATTTT. Its translation is CAWSKGLNQPQHF.

This clone was counted once. The V and J genes are TRBV4-1 and TRBJ2-1; 13 bases fit TRBD2. The CDR3 is 17 amino acids. V was clipped by 0 bases and J by 5 bases; unmatched bases: 4. Per germline, CDR1 MGHRA and CDR2 YSYEKL. The CDR3 here is CASSQDIGLAGDNEQFF. CDR3 nucleotides: TGCGCCAGCAGCCAAGATATTGGACTAGCGGGGGACAATGAGCAGTTCTTC.

This clone was seen just once. This rearrangement joins TRBV10-1 to TRBJ2-1; 7 nucleotides line up with TRBD1. With 2 bases clipped from V and 10 bases from J, the junction kept 5 bases outside the gene matches. The length of the CDR3 is 13 residues. Germline V gene lookup returns CDR1 WNHNN and CDR2 SYGVQD (reference sequence). In DNA, the CDR3 is TGCGCCAGCAGTGAGACAGGGGAACGGGAGCAGTTCTTC. Its translation: CASSETGEREQFF.

The J gene is TRBJ1-1, the V gene TRBV2, with D hard to call. V was pared by 5 bases and J by 3 bases, with 13 bases between. Germline V gene lookup returns CDR1 SNHLY and CDR2 FYNNEI. The CDR3 is 14 amino acids. The DNA of the CDR3 is TGTGCCAGCAGTTCCATCACGGCGGACACTGAAGCTTTCTTT. It translates to CASSSITADTEAFF.

The V gene is TRBV5-4, the J gene TRBJ2-5; 9 bases align to TRBD2. CDR1 is SGHNT, CDR2 YYREEE, per germline (reference sequence). This CDR3 comprises 14 residues. The trim removed 9 bases at V and 3 bases at J, leaving 9 bases unmatched. CDR3: CAITSGYTEETQYF. As DNA, the CDR3 is TGTGCCATTACTAGCGGGTATACGGAAGAGACCCAGTACTTC.